The 3 T cell receptor beta chains below all came from one sample that was sequenced in a study of CD8+ T cells in alopecia areata. After isolation, RNA underwent reverse transcription to generate cDNA as the sequencing template. Some clones are missing from TCRdb's copy, which holds only in-frame ones; the method was immunoSEQ multiplex PCR. The table includes about 150,000 clones, around half detected once. This material consisted of CD8+ T cells sorted from blood, taken at week 0. The receptors stem from a human donor with alopecia areata.

V gene TRBV9 combines with J gene TRBJ2-7, with TRBD2 as a possible D gene (5 bases). CDR1 is SGDLS, CDR2 YYNGEE, per germline. This CDR3 region has 15 residues. V was shortened by 3 bases and J by 3 bases, with 16 bases between the two germline ends. The DNA of the CDR3 is TGTGCCAGCAGCGCAGGACTCTCGGAGGTCTACGAGCAGTACTTC. Its protein is CASSAGLSEVYEQYF.

J is TRBJ1-2 and V is TRBV12-5; weak D call: TRBD1 (5 bases). The V gene lost 0 bases and the J gene lost 10 bases, with 21 bases spanning the gap. CDR1 is LGHNT, CDR2 FRNRAP, per germline. This CDR3 contains 16 residues. The CDR3 DNA reads as TGTGCTAGTGGTTTGGTACAGGCGACCCTATATCAGAACTACACCTTC. It specifies CASGLVQATLYQNYTF.

This clone was picked up a small number of times. V is TRBV30 and J is TRBJ1-2; 7 nucleotides line up with TRBD1. Germline lookup yields CDR1 GTSNPN and CDR2 SVGIG (reference sequence). This CDR3 spans 12 amino acids. The V segment lost 3 bases and the J segment 8 bases; nucleotides outside the gene matches: 6. CDR3 protein: CAWRRQGEGYTF. The CDR3 bases are TGTGCCTGGAGACGACAGGGAGAAGGCTACACCTTC.